A selection of T cell receptor beta chains follows, all from one sample in a study of cytomegalovirus exposure and HLA in healthy donors. The table came from immunoSEQ multiplex PCR; TCRdb's copy has only in-frame clones and leaves some out. Counted here are approximately 210,000 clones, around nine tenths occurring once; the ten biggest clones make up under 2%. The sample taken for sequencing was PBMCs. These receptors all stem from a woman younger than 30 in good health and CMV-seronegative. Each CDR3 is given with its conserved first and last residue. The order of the fields is V gene, J gene, D gene, clone size, CDR3 DNA, CDR3 protein. The D gene is left open where the match is weak. Rows may omit the clone size; those that give it use once, few, many or a size class.

TRBV5-1,TRBJ2-1,TRBD2,NA,TGCGCCAGCGCTGGGACTACTTACAATGAGCAGTTCTTC,CASAGTTYNEQFF
TRBV30,TRBJ2-1,NA,NA,TGTGCCTGGGATGGCCGGGGGACGCGGCAGTTCTTC,CAWDGRGTRQFF
TRBV6-1,TRBJ2-6,TRBD1,NA,TGTGCCAGCAGGGGACAGGACTCTGGGGCCAACGTCCTGACTTTC,CASRGQDSGANVLTF
TRBV4-1,TRBJ1-5,NA,NA,TGCGCCAGCAGCCAAGATAGGGGGATTCTGCCCCAGCATTTT,CASSQDRGILPQHF
TRBV28,TRBJ2-3,NA,NA,TGTGCCAGCAGTTTGAACGGCCAGGGAAGCACAGATACGCAGTATTTT,CASSLNGQGSTDTQYF
TRBV9,TRBJ2-1,NA,few,TGTGCCAGCGGGGCCGGAGATGAGCAGTTCTTC,CASGAGDEQFF
TRBV5-1,TRBJ2-7,TRBD2,once,TGCGCCAGCAGCTTCGGGGGGAATCTGGGATTTGGGTACGAGCAGTACTTC,CASSFGGNLGFGYEQYF
TRBV9,TRBJ1-2,NA,few,TGTGCCAGCAGCGTAGACAGCTCTCCTAACTATGGCTACACCTTC,CASSVDSSPNYGYTF
TRBV5-4,TRBJ1-1,NA,NA,TGTGCCAGCAGCTCTATGCGGGGGAGGTCCCCGAACACTGAAGCTTTCTTT,CASSSMRGRSPNTEAFF
TRBV30,TRBJ2-5,TRBD2,NA,TGTGCCTGGAGTGTACTCAGCGGGGAGCGCGTCGGGCAGTACTTC,CAWSVLSGERVGQYF
TRBV7-2,TRBJ2-5,NA,NA,TGTGCCAGCAGCTTAGATGAGAGTGGGACCCAGTACTTC,CASSLDESGTQYF
TRBV5-1,TRBJ1-2,NA,NA,TGCGCCAGCAGCTTGGCGCAGGGGTTCTATGGCTACACCTTC,CASSLAQGFYGYTF
TRBV28,TRBJ1-3,TRBD1,once,TGTGCCAGCAGGACAGGGTACTCTGGAAACACCATATATTTT,CASRTGYSGNTIYF
TRBV28,TRBJ2-5,TRBD1,NA,TGTGCCAGCAGCAACGGACAGGGCCAAGAGACCCAGTACTTC,CASSNGQGQETQYF
TRBV28,TRBJ2-3,NA,NA,TGTGCCAGCAGTCTAGGGGGACGTGGCCCCCTGAGTACGCAGTATTTT,CASSLGGRGPLSTQYF
TRBV29-1,TRBJ2-3,NA,NA,TGCAGCGGCGACGTGCAGCGTATATGTCCTAGCACAGATACGCAGTATTTT,CSGDVQRICPSTDTQYF
TRBV4-1,TRBJ1-1,NA,NA,TGCGCCAGCAGCCCCGAACAGGGAACTGGACTCACTGAAGCTTTCTTT,CASSPEQGTGLTEAFF
TRBV27,TRBJ1-4,NA,few,TGTGCCAGCAGTTTGCTGGGGCAACTGGGAAGGGAAAAACTGTTTTTT,CASSLLGQLGREKLFF
TRBV13,TRBJ2-2,NA,NA,TGTGCCAGCAGCTCCGAAGAACGTGGTCTAGCGAATTACACCGGGGAGCTGTTTTTT,CASSSEERGLANYTGELFF
TRBV7-2,TRBJ2-2,TRBD2,NA,TGTGCCAGCAGCTTACTAGCGGGAGTTCCCACCGGGGAGCTGTTTTTT,CASSLLAGVPTGELFF
TRBV9,TRBJ2-3,NA,NA,TGTGCCAGCAGCGTAGCTGGGCCTTTGGCATATACGCAGTATTTT,CASSVAGPLAYTQYF
TRBV28,TRBJ2-7,NA,few,TGTGCCAGCCTAAGCGGTGGGGGGAGCTACGAGCAGTACTTC,CASLSGGGSYEQYF
TRBV6-5,TRBJ2-7,TRBD2,NA,TGTGCCAGCAGTTTAACTAGCGGTTCCTACGAGCAGTACTTC,CASSLTSGSYEQYF
TRBV28,TRBJ1-5,NA,once,TGTGCCAGCGAGTCTTCCGCTCAGCCCCAGCATTTT,CASESSAQPQHF
TRBV6-1,TRBJ2-7,TRBD1,NA,TGTGCCAGCAGCGAGGGAGGACAGGGGGTCCACGAGCAGTACTTC,CASSEGGQGVHEQYF
TRBV9,TRBJ2-2,NA,NA,TGTGCCAGCAGCCCCAAGAACACCGGGGAGCTGTTTTTT,CASSPKNTGELFF
TRBV4-1,TRBJ2-5,TRBD2,few,TGCGCCAGCAGCCAAGGACTAGCGGGGGGGTATGAGACCCAGTACTTC,CASSQGLAGGYETQYF
TRBV10-2,TRBJ1-1,NA,NA,TGCGCCAGCAGTTCCCTAGGGAGTACGGGGACTGAAGCTTTCTTT,CASSSLGSTGTEAFF
TRBV9,TRBJ1-1,NA,once,TGTGCCAGCAGCGTAGACATCGACGGGTCCGAAGCTTTCTTT,CASSVDIDGSEAFF
TRBV18,TRBJ2-2,TRBD2,NA,TGTTCCAGCTCACCTGGGTTGCGGCGGGAGGTCGACGGGGAGCTGTTTTTT,CSSSPGLRREVDGELFF
TRBV18,TRBJ2-3,TRBD2,NA,TGTGCCAGCTCACCCTCTAGCGGCCGCACAGATACGCAGTATTTT,CASSPSSGRTDTQYF
TRBV5-1,TRBJ2-2,TRBD1,NA,TGCGCCAGCAGCCCCGGGACAGGAGGATCGAACACCGGGGAGCTGTTTTTT,CASSPGTGGSNTGELFF
TRBV27,TRBJ2-7,NA,NA,TGTGCCAGCAGTGAGGTGGAGCGCTCCTACGAGCAGTACTTC,CASSEVERSYEQYF
TRBV11-3,TRBJ2-7,NA,NA,TGTGCCAGCAGCCCCACGGGGTTGGGGTCCTACGAGCAGTACTTC,CASSPTGLGSYEQYF
TRBV7-9,TRBJ2-7,NA,NA,TGTGCCAGCAGCTTAGAAATACACAGGGCCTACGAGCAGTACTTC,CASSLEIHRAYEQYF
TRBV9,TRBJ2-2,NA,NA,TGTGCCAGCAGTGTTCCGGTCGGGGAGCTGTTTTTT,CASSVPVGELFF
TRBV27,TRBJ1-2,NA,once,TGTGCCAGCAGCTGGACATATCCAGATGATGGCTACACCTTC,CASSWTYPDDGYTF
TRBV6-5,TRBJ1-2,TRBD1,NA,TGTGCCAGCAGTTACTCGACAGGGGGAGCTAACTATGGCTACACCTTC,CASSYSTGGANYGYTF
TRBV7-9,TRBJ2-2,NA,NA,TGTGCCAGTCGGGGCGGGGAGCTGTTTTTT,CASRGGELFF
TRBV5-1,TRBJ1-1,TRBD1,once,TGCGCCAGCAGCTACGACAGGGGCTCGATGAACACTGAAGCTTTCTTT,CASSYDRGSMNTEAFF
TRBV4-3,TRBJ2-2,NA,NA,TGCGCCAGCAGCCAAGATTCGGCCGGGGAGCTGTTTTTT,CASSQDSAGELFF
TRBV7-6,TRBJ2-7,NA,NA,TGTGCCAGCAGCTATGACAGCTCCTACGAGCAGTACTTC,CASSYDSSYEQYF
TRBV2,TRBJ2-7,TRBD1,NA,TGTGCCAGCAGTGGCGGGACAGGGGTCGGCGAGCAGTACTTC,CASSGGTGVGEQYF
TRBV14,TRBJ2-7,TRBD2,NA,TGTGCCAGCAGCCCAGCCGGGACTAGCGGCTACGAGCAGTACTTC,CASSPAGTSGYEQYF
TRBV7-7,TRBJ2-5,NA,NA,TGTGCTAGCAGCCGGACAGCACAAGAGACCCAGTACTTC,CASSRTAQETQYF
TRBV5-8,TRBJ1-1,TRBD1,NA,TGTGCCAGCAGGGGGGAGGACAGGGATACTGAAGCTTTCTTT,CASRGEDRDTEAFF
TRBV5-5,TRBJ1-6,NA,NA,TGTGCCAGCAGCACTGGAGGGCAGGTGAGCAATTCACCCCTCCACTTT,CASSTGGQVSNSPLHF
TRBV30,TRBJ2-7,TRBD1,once,TGTGCCTGGAGTAGGACAGGGGGCACCTACGAGCAGTACTTC,CAWSRTGGTYEQYF
TRBV27,TRBJ2-5,NA,once,TGTGCCAGCAGCCAAAGAAGAGCTTATCTCGGAGAGCAGTACTTC,CASSQRRAYLGEQYF
TRBV6-5,TRBJ1-2,NA,NA,TGTGCCAGCAGGAATACGGGGGAAAGCAGTGGCTACACCTTC,CASRNTGESSGYTF
TRBV5-1,TRBJ1-2,NA,NA,TGCGCCAGCAGCTTGGAAGCGCGGCGGCGGGGGTCCTATGGCTACACCTTC,CASSLEARRRGSYGYTF